This TCR beta chain appears in the sequencing data of a study of blood T cell repertoires in COVID-19. Overall study context: The United States, Italy and Spain provided the acute and convalescent COVID-19 samples. T cells, B-cell-depleted T cells, or PBMCs supplied cDNA or gDNA.

The ends lost 3 bases at V and 4 bases at J; junction bases unmatched: 7. In germline, CDR1 is KGHSH, CDR2 LQKENI. The CDR3 sequence is 15 residues long. Authors' methods: Reference gene primer amplification yielded estimated nucleated cell counts. TCRdb's table, derived via immunoSEQ multiplex PCR, lists solely in-frame clones and lacks some. From that table come the V and J calls and clone size; the DNA was used to work out D and trimming. This table has about 80,000 clones, 82% appearing once. The clonotype comes from an elderly man with acute or convalescent COVID-19. The sequenced sample consisted of peripheral blood. The chain carries TRBV18 and TRBJ2-3, with 7 bases identical to TRBD1. DNA of the CDR3: TGTGCCAGCTCACCCCCAAGACAGGGTTCAGATACGCAGTATTTT. Amino acids: CASSPPRQGSDTQYF.